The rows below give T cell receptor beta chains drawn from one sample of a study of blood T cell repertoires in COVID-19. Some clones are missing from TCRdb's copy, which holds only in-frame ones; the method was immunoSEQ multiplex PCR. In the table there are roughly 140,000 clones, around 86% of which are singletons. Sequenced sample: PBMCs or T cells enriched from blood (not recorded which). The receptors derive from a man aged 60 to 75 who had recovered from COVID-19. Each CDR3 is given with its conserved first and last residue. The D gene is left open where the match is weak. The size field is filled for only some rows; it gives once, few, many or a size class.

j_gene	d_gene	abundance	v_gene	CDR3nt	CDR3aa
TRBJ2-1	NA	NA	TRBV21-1	TGTGCCAGCAGCAAAGTCAGGCTAGCGGGAGGGTACAACACGTCTTGGTACAATGAGCAGTTCTTC	CASSKVRLAGGYNTSWYNEQFF
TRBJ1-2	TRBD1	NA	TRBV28	TGTGCCAGCACTGAGGACAGGGGAAATGGCTACACCTTC	CASTEDRGNGYTF
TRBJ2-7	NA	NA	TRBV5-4	TGTGCCAGCAGCTACCCGGAGGTAAGGGAGCAGTACTTC	CASSYPEVREQYF
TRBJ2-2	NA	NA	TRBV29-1	TGCAGCGTTGTGGGGAGGAACACCGGGGAGCTGTTTTTT	CSVVGRNTGELFF
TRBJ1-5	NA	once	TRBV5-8	TGTGCCAGCAGCGTCGGACAGCCCAATCAGCCCCAGCATTTT	CASSVGQPNQPQHF
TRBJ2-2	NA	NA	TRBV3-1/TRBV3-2	TGTGCCAGTTCGGGGGAGCGGCTACCTGCGGACACCGGGGAGCTGTTTTTT	CASSGERLPADTGELFF
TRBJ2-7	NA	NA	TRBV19	TGTGCCAGTAGTGTTGGAGGGGACGGGAACGAGCAGTACTTC	CASSVGGDGNEQYF
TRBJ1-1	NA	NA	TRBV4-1	TGCGCCAGCAGCCATTATGCGGGTGTCGCTTTCTTT	CASSHYAGVAFF
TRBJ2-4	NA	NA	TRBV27	TGTGCCAGCAGTCCTATTACAGGGCCCCTTATGGCCAAAAACATTCAGTACTTC	CASSPITGPLMAKNIQYF
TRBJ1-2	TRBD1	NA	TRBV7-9	TGTGCCAGCAGCTTAGTTGGGACAGGAGGGCTTGCGAATGGCTACACCTTC	CASSLVGTGGLANGYTF
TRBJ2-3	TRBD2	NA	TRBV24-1	TGTGCCACCAGTGATCCGAGGACTAGCGGAGATACGCAGTATTTT	CATSDPRTSGDTQYF
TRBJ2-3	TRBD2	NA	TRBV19	TGTGCCAGTAGTACCCTAGCGGGGGGGCTAATAGATACGCAGTATTTT	CASSTLAGGLIDTQYF
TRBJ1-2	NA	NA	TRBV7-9	TGTGCCAGCAGCTTCACGGACACCCCCGACACCTTC	CASSFTDTPDTF
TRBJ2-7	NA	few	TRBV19	TGTGCCAGTAGTATCTTTACTAAACTAAGCCCCGAGCAGTACTTC	CASSIFTKLSPEQYF
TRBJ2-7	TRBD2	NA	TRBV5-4	TGTGCCAGCAGCCCCGGACTAGCGGAATCCTACGAGCAGTACTTC	CASSPGLAESYEQYF
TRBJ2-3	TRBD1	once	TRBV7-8	TGTGCCAGCAGCCACCTAGGGACAGGGGGCACAGATACGCAGTATTTT	CASSHLGTGGTDTQYF
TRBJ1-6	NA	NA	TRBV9	TGTGCCAGCAGCGTAGATACAGCCTATAATTCACCCCTCCACTTT	CASSVDTAYNSPLHF